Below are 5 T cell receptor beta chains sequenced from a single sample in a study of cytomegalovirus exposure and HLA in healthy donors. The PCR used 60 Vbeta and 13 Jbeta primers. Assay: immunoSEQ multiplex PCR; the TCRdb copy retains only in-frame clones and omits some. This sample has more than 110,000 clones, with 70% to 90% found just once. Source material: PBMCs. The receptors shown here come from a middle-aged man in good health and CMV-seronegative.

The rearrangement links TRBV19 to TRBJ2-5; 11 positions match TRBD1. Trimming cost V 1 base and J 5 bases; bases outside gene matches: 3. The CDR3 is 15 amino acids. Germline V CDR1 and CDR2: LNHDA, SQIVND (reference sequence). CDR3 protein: CASSIGGQGVETQYF. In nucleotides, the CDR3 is TGTGCCAGTAGTATAGGGGGACAGGGGGTGGAGACCCAGTACTTC. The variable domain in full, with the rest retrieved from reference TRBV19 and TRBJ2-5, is DGGITQSPKYLFRKEGQNVTLSCEQNLNHDAMYWYRQDPGQGLRLIYYSQIVNDFQKGDIAEGYSVSREKKESFPLTVTSAQKNPTAFYLCASSIGGQGVETQYFGPGTRLLVL.

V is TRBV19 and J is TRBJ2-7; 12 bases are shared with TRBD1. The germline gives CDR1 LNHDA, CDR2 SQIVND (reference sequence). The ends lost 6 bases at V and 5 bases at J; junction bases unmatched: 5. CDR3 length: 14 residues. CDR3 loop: CASSPGQGAHEQYF. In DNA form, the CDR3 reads TGTGCCAGTAGCCCGGGACAGGGGGCGCACGAGCAGTACTTC. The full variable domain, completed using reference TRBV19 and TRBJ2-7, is DGGITQSPKYLFRKEGQNVTLSCEQNLNHDAMYWYRQDPGQGLRLIYYSQIVNDFQKGDIAEGYSVSREKKESFPLTVTSAQKNPTAFYLCASSPGQGAHEQYFGPGTRLTVT.

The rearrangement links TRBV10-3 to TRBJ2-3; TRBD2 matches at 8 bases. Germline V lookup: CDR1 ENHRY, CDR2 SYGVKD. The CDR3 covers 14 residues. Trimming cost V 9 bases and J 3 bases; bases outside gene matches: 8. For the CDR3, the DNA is TGTGCCATTTCGGGGGGGGCCGAAACAGATACGCAGTATTTT. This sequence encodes CAISGGAETDTQYF.

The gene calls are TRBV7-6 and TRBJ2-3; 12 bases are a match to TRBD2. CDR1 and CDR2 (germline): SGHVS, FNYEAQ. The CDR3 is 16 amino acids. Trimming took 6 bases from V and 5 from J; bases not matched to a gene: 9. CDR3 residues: CASRPLAGGHKDTQYF. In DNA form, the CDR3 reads TGTGCCAGCAGACCCCTAGCGGGGGGGCACAAAGATACGCAGTATTTT.

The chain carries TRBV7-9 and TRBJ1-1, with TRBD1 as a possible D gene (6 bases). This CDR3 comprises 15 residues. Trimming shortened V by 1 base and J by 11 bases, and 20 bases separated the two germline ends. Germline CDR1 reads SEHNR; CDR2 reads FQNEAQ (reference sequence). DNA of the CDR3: TGTGCCAGCAGCTTAGAGGGGGGGGGTAAAATGAGGGCTTTCTTT. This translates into CASSLEGGGKMRAFF.